Each of the 26 T cell receptor beta chains below was sequenced from the same sample in a study of identical twins. MiXCR, run by TCRdb on the 5' RACE reads, gives a single entry per CDR3 protein. The sample holds about 470,000 distinct CDR3 sequences, approximately 24% seen once. Separately, the same data were catalogued under a study of T cells expressing NK-cell markers.

Sequencing was done on a sample of CD4+ T cells sorted from blood. Receptors originate from a woman aged 18 to 35 in good health.

The chain is built from TRBV6-2 or TRBV6-3 and TRBJ2-7; D gene unclear. Trimming shortened V by 0 bases and J by 2 bases, and 8 bases separated the two germline ends. The germline V gene encodes CDR1 MNHEY and CDR2 SVGEGT. The CDR3 sequence is 14 residues long. CDR3 region: CASSYSGEAYEQYF. In nucleotides, the CDR3 is TGTGCCAGCAGTTACTCGGGTGAGGCCTACGAGCAGTACTTC.

This clonotype showed up just a few times. The rearrangement links TRBV9 to TRBJ2-3, with 12 bases identical to TRBD2. V was clipped by 4 bases and J by 2 bases; unmatched bases: 8. This CDR3 spans 17 amino acids. CDR1 is SGDLS and CDR2 is YYNGEE in the germline V gene. CDR3 nucleotides: TGTGCCAGCAGCCCTCGGACTAGCGGGGCCAACACAGATACGCAGTATTTT. Protein: CASSPRTSGANTDTQYF.

In its sample, this clonotype was seen a few times. The CDR3 nucleotides read TGTGCCAGCAGCCACGACTACTCCTACGAGCAGTACTTC. Amino acids: CASSHDYSYEQYF. The V call is TRBV6-1, the J call TRBJ2-7; a possible D gene is TRBD2 (5 bases). This CDR3 is 13 amino acids long. Germline CDR1 and CDR2: MNHNS and SASEGT. V was clipped by 6 bases and J by 0 bases, with 9 bases between them.

This clonotype is deemed medium-sized. J is TRBJ1-1 and V is TRBV20-1; D uncertain. The CDR3 is made up of 10 amino acids. Germline values: CDR1 DFQATT, CDR2 SNEGSKA (reference sequence). Here the CDR3 reads CSATNTEAFF. The CDR3 DNA sequence: TGCAGCGCAACCAACACTGAAGCTTTCTTT.

The sample holds a few counts of this clonotype. This sequence joins TRBV5-1 and TRBJ1-3, with 7 bases identical to TRBD1. This CDR3 is 17 amino acids long. V was pared by 5 bases and J by 4 bases, with 15 bases of the junction left unmatched. The germline gives CDR1 SGHRS, CDR2 YFSETQ. DNA of the CDR3: TGCGCCAGCAGTTTTACCGGACAGGCATCATCAGGAAACACCATATATTTT. Amino acids: CASSFTGQASSGNTIYF.

The genes are TRBV9 and TRBJ2-5, with a possible D match to TRBD1 (5 bases). This CDR3 contains 14 residues. Trimming stripped 4 bases from V and 1 base from J, with 11 bases between. Germline values: CDR1 SGDLS, CDR2 YYNGEE. In DNA form, the CDR3 reads TGTGCCAGCAGCAAGACAGTATCCCAAGAGACCCAGTACTTC. Translation gives CASSKTVSQETQYF.

This chain uses TRBV6-5 with TRBJ2-2, with TRBD1 matching 7 bases. The germline V gene encodes CDR1 MNHEY and CDR2 SVGAGI. J lost 3 bases, V lost 4 bases, and 5 bases had no gene match. This CDR3 region has 15 residues. The CDR3 DNA sequence: TGTGCCAGCAGTTCTCTGACAGGGTACACCGGGGAGCTGTTTTTT. It is translated as CASSSLTGYTGELFF.

This rearrangement joins TRBV2 to TRBJ1-5; D uncertain. Germline V gene lookup returns CDR1 SNHLY and CDR2 FYNNEI. CDR3 length: 14 amino acids. The V gene lost 3 bases and the J gene lost 4 bases, with 10 bases spanning the gap. The CDR3: CASSESSVNQPQHF. CDR3 nucleotide sequence: TGTGCCAGCAGTGAGTCCTCCGTTAATCAGCCCCAGCATTTT.

The table lists this clonotype with a few counts. CDR3 region: CASSLIGTSVETQYF. The DNA of the CDR3 is TGTGCCAGCAGCTTGATAGGGACTAGCGTAGAGACCCAGTACTTC. This chain uses TRBV5-5 with TRBJ2-5; 10 bases are shared with TRBD2. Trimming at V came to 1 base and at J to 4 bases, leaving 4 bases not matched to a gene. The CDR3 extends over 15 amino acids. CDR1 and CDR2 (germline): SGHKS, YYEKEE (reference sequence). The full variable domain, in which reference TRBV5-5 and TRBJ2-5 provide the parts outside the CDR3, is DAGVTQSPTHLIKTRGQQVTLRCSPISGHKSVSWYQQVLGQGPQFIFQYYEKEERGRGNFPDRFSARQFPNYSSELNVNALLLGDSALYLCASSLIGTSVETQYFGPGTRLLVL.

This clonotype was recorded a few times. V is TRBV6-2 or TRBV6-3 and J is TRBJ2-1; 10 nucleotides align to TRBD1. J gave up 7 bases and V 5 bases, and 8 bases lay outside the gene matches. Germline CDR1 MNHEY, CDR2 SVGEGT. The CDR3 loop spans 15 amino acids. The CDR3 DNA sequence: TGTGCCAGCAGTAGACAGGGGGCCTTGGGGAATGAGCAGTTCTTC. It specifies CASSRQGALGNEQFF.

There are a few counts of this clonotype. The V gene is TRBV30, the J gene TRBJ2-1; D uncertain. This CDR3 is 12 amino acids long. V was cut by 0 bases and J by 15 bases, with 15 bases left in between. CDR1 and CDR2 (germline): GTSNPN, SVGIG (reference sequence). This CDR3 reads CAWSVGSKARFF. The CDR3 coding sequence is TGTGCCTGGAGTGTAGGGTCCAAGGCTCGGTTCTTC.

This clonotype showed up many times. The chain uses TRBV5-6 and TRBJ1-5, with D possibly TRBD1 on 6 matching bases. CDR3 size: 15 residues. V gave up 7 bases and J gave up 3 bases, with 17 bases separating them. Germline CDR1 is SGHDT and CDR2 is YYEEEE. The CDR3 spells CASSRRGTINQPQHF. The CDR3, as DNA: TGTGCCAGCTCTCGAAGGGGGACTATCAATCAGCCCCAGCATTTT.

This clonotype turned up a few times. The V and J genes are TRBV2 and TRBJ2-7, with TRBD2 matching 10 bases. The germline V gene has CDR1 SNHLY and CDR2 FYNNEI. V was clipped by 1 base and J by 7 bases; unmatched bases: 7. The CDR3 totals 15 residues. CDR3: CASSEVLAGVHEQYF. In DNA form, the CDR3 reads TGTGCCAGCAGTGAAGTGCTAGCGGGAGTCCATGAGCAGTACTTC.

The V gene is TRBV4-1, the J gene TRBJ2-1; 8 bases align to TRBD1. The germline V gene has CDR1 MGHRA and CDR2 YSYEKL. This CDR3 contains 13 residues. V trimming: 5 bases; J trimming: 7 bases; junction bases outside the gene matches: 4. This CDR3 is CASSARTGNEQFF. The CDR3 region has the DNA TGCGCCAGCAGCGCACGGACAGGGAATGAGCAGTTCTTC.

This clonotype has just a few counts. This sequence joins TRBV2 and TRBJ1-1; tentatively, D is TRBD1 (6 bases). The CDR3 has 14 amino acids. CDR1 is SNHLY and CDR2 is FYNNEI in the germline V gene. V was trimmed by 4 bases and J by 1 base, leaving 10 bases between them. CDR3 in amino acids: CASSVEGQNTEAFF. The CDR3 coding sequence is TGTGCCAGCAGTGTAGAGGGACAGAACACTGAAGCTTTCTTT.

This clonotype was seen a few times. The V gene is TRBV12-3 or TRBV12-4, the J gene TRBJ1-3, with D unresolved. V was trimmed by 2 bases and J by 4 bases, leaving 9 bases between them. The length of the CDR3 is 14 residues. In DNA form, the CDR3 reads TGTGCCAGCAGTTTAACCCCCAGGGGAAACACCATATATTTT. Translating it yields CASSLTPRGNTIYF.

The genes are TRBV29-1 and TRBJ2-5; no firm D call. V lost 0 bases and J lost 1, with 9 bases in between. The CDR3 contains 14 residues. From germline, CDR1 is SQVTM and CDR2 ANQGSEA. CDR3 in amino acids: CSVEEAPLQETQYF. CDR3 in DNA: TGCAGCGTTGAAGAGGCCCCACTCCAAGAGACCCAGTACTTC.

J is TRBJ2-2 and V is TRBV2; 11 nucleotides agree with TRBD2. The ends lost 6 bases at V and 6 bases at J; junction bases unmatched: 6. The germline V gene encodes CDR1 SNHLY and CDR2 FYNNEI. The CDR3 consists of 15 residues. This chain's CDR3 is CASRPSGRRAGELFF. The CDR3 bases are TGTGCCAGCAGACCTAGCGGGAGGAGAGCCGGGGAGCTGTTTTTT.

This clonotype showed up just a few times. V and J are TRBV12-3 or TRBV12-4 and TRBJ1-1; D call uncertain. The CDR3 contains 13 residues. Trimming stripped 3 bases from V and 7 bases from J, with 12 bases between. CDR3 protein: CASSLNKEIEAFF. Here the CDR3 DNA reads TGTGCCAGCAGTTTGAACAAAGAGATTGAAGCTTTCTTT.

This chain connects TRBV7-9 to TRBJ2-1; 11 bases fit TRBD2. CDR3 length equals 14 residues. V lost 5 bases, J lost 10 bases, and 7 bases stayed unmatched. CDR1 is SEHNR and CDR2 is FQNEAQ in the germline V gene (reference sequence). The CDR3 spells CASSPNLAGGEQFF. The CDR3, as DNA: TGTGCCAGCAGCCCCAACTTAGCGGGGGGGGAGCAGTTCTTC.

The chain uses TRBV29-1 and TRBJ2-1, with 10 bases aligning to TRBD2. Trimming at V came to 6 bases and at J to 4 bases, leaving 12 bases not matched to a gene. CDR1 is SQVTM and CDR2 is ANQGSEA in the germline V gene. The CDR3 runs 16 residues. CDR3 coding DNA: TGCAGCGTCCACCCAAGGACTAGCGGCCTGTACAATGAGCAGTTCTTC. It translates to CSVHPRTSGLYNEQFF.

This clonotype was detected a few times. The chain has TRBV12-3 or TRBV12-4 and TRBJ1-4; D unclear. Trimming left V 6 bases short and J 4 bases short, with 9 bases between. The CDR3 is made up of 13 amino acids. The CDR3 sequence: CASRSLFNEKLFF. The CDR3 bases are TGTGCCAGCAGGAGTCTTTTTAATGAAAAACTGTTTTTT.

This clonotype has ten or more counts. The chain uses TRBV6-5 and TRBJ1-5, with 9 bases matching TRBD1. CDR1 is MNHEY, CDR2 SVGAGI, per germline. The CDR3 spans 12 residues. Unmatched junction bases numbered 3, after V lost 5 bases and J lost 10 bases. DNA for the CDR3: TGTGCCAGCAGTAAGGGACAGGGTCCCCAGCATTTT. Protein product: CASSKGQGPQHF.

In this sample, this clonotype turned up a few times. The CDR3 nucleotides read TGCAGTGCTAAATCAGTGGATGAGCAGTTCTTC. Translated: CSAKSVDEQFF. The rearrangement joins TRBV20-1 to TRBJ2-1; D unresolved. Germline-derived CDR1 and CDR2 are DFQATT and SNEGSKA (reference sequence). CDR3 size: 11 residues. V lost 4 bases and J 8 bases, leaving 9 bases between the germline ends.

Only a few counts were recorded for this clonotype. This chain connects TRBV5-5 to TRBJ1-1; D gene uncertain. Germline V gene data show CDR1 as SGHKS and CDR2 as YYEKEE (reference sequence). There are 12 residues in the CDR3. Trimming shortened V by 7 bases and J by 6 bases, and 13 bases separated the two germline ends. CDR3 sequence: CASVIGVSEAFF. CDR3 coding DNA: TGTGCCAGCGTAATTGGGGTGTCTGAAGCTTTCTTT.

J is TRBJ2-2 and V is TRBV12-3 or TRBV12-4; unclear D gene. V was pared by 3 bases and J by 2 bases, with 16 bases between. The CDR3 has 17 amino acids. The CDR3 DNA follows: TGTGCCAGCAGTTTGGGGTCGGTAGGGTACAACACCGGGGAGCTGTTTTTT. This encodes CASSLGSVGYNTGELFF.